A single sample gave rise to the 11 T cell receptor beta chains below, sequenced in a study of T cell repertoires in ileal Crohn's disease. The sample's time point: neoterminal ileum biopsy at postoperative endoscopy, about 6 months after surgery. Sequenced by immunoSEQ multiplex PCR; TCRdb stores in-frame clones only, minus some. In the table there are tens of thousands of clones, roughly nine tenths of which are singletons. The material sequenced was ileal tissue. These receptor sequences come from an adult with Crohn's disease.

V and J are TRBV5-6 and TRBJ2-7, with a tentative D call TRBD2 (5 bases). The CDR3 is 13 residues long. Germline V gives CDR1 SGHDT, CDR2 YYEEEE. Trimming removed 3 bases from V and 3 bases from J, with 10 bases in between. The CDR3 DNA sequence: TGTGCCAGCAGCTCGGAGGCGCGCTACGAGCAGTACGTC. This translates into CASSSEARYEQYV.

J is TRBJ2-1 and V is TRBV18; D may be TRBD2 (5 bases). CDR3 length: 13 residues. CDR1 and CDR2 from the germline V gene are KGHSH and LQKENI. Trimming cost V 4 bases and J 9 bases, with 13 bases left between them. The CDR3 is CASSLPEVFEQFF. CDR3 bases: TGTGCCAGCTCACTTCCGGAGGTTTTTGAGCAGTTCTTC.

This clone has only one observation. This sequence joins TRBV20-1 and TRBJ2-1; TRBD2 aligns across 9 bases. Germline V CDR1 and CDR2: DFQATT, SNEGSKA (reference sequence). This CDR3 contains 11 residues. Trimming cost V 7 bases and J 6 bases; bases outside gene matches: 1. The CDR3 is CSGRGGNEQFF. The DNA for the CDR3 is TGCAGTGGGCGGGGGGGCAATGAGCAGTTCTTC.

The chain has TRBV11-2 and TRBJ1-6, with TRBD1 as a possible D gene (5 bases). Per germline, CDR1 SGHAT and CDR2 FQNNGV. The CDR3 is 13 amino acids. Trimming removed 5 bases from V and 11 bases from J, with 13 bases in between. For the CDR3, the DNA is TGTGCCAGCAGCCACCACGAGGACACACCCCTCCACTTT. Amino acids: CASSHHEDTPLHF.

This chain uses TRBV11-2 with TRBJ1-2; 9 bases are a match to TRBD1. Trimming at V came to 2 bases and at J to 5 bases, leaving 9 bases not matched to a gene. The CDR3 sequence is 16 residues long. Germline loops: CDR1 SGHAT, CDR2 FQNNGV. The CDR3 region has the DNA TGTGCCAGCAGCTTATACAGGGGGCGCTGGGCGTATGGCTACACCTTC. It is translated as CASSLYRGRWAYGYTF.

This chain links TRBV5-1 with TRBJ2-2, with 12 nucleotides matching TRBD2. The CDR3 runs to 19 residues. Unmatched junction bases numbered 12, after V lost 4 bases and J lost 2 bases. Looked up from germline, CDR1 is SGHRS and CDR2 is YFSETQ. The CDR3, as DNA: TGCGCCAGCAGCGTACTGACTAGCGGGAGCGGGTATAACACCGGGGAGCTGTTTTTT. Amino acid sequence: CASSVLTSGSGYNTGELFF.

The V and J genes are TRBV18 and TRBJ1-5, with D tentatively TRBD1 (6 bases). The CDR3 is made up of 13 amino acids. CDR1 is KGHSH and CDR2 is LQKENI in the germline V gene. The V end lost 6 bases, the J end lost 4 bases, and 10 bases lay between the germline ends. The CDR3 region is CASSYDRNQPQHF. The CDR3 nucleotides are TGTGCCAGCTCCTACGACAGGAATCAGCCCCAGCATTTT.

The J gene is TRBJ1-5, the V gene TRBV2; 11 positions match TRBD1. J lost 8 bases, V lost 5 bases, and 5 bases had no gene match. The CDR3 is 14 amino acids. Germline V CDR1 and CDR2: SNHLY, FYNNEI. CDR3 sequence reads: CASSTGTGGEPQHF. As DNA, the CDR3 is TGTGCCAGCAGTACCGGGACAGGGGGGGAGCCCCAGCATTTT.

J is TRBJ1-2 and V is TRBV19; TRBD1 matches 8 bases. Trimming took 6 bases from V and 3 from J; bases not matched to a gene: 12. This CDR3 comprises 16 residues. Germline loops: CDR1 LNHDA, CDR2 SQIVND (reference sequence). CDR3 nucleotides: TGTGCCAGTAGGAAGGACAGGGCTGCCGCTCACTATGGCTACACCTTC. Protein product: CASRKDRAAAHYGYTF. Based on the CDR3 plus reference TRBV19 and TRBJ1-2, the full variable domain is DGGITQSPKYLFRKEGQNVTLSCEQNLNHDAMYWYRQDPGQGLRLIYYSQIVNDFQKGDIAEGYSVSREKKESFPLTVTSAQKNPTAFYLCASRKDRAAAHYGYTFGSGTRLTVV.

The chain combines TRBV2 with TRBJ2-7; TRBD1 is a possible D gene (6 bases). This CDR3 contains 14 residues. V lost 6 bases and J 3 bases, leaving 15 bases between the germline ends. Germline V CDR1 and CDR2: SNHLY, FYNNEI. The CDR3 spells CASRTDRPIYEQYF. CDR3 DNA sequence: TGTGCCAGCAGAACGGACAGACCGATCTACGAGCAGTACTTC. Combining the CDR3 with reference TRBV2 and TRBJ2-7 gives the whole variable domain EPEVTQTPSHQVTQMGQEVILRCVPISNHLYFYWYRQILGQKVEFLVSFYNNEISEKSEIFDDQFSVERPDGSNFTLKIRSTKLEDSAMYFCASRTDRPIYEQYFGPGTRLTVT.

The V and J genes are TRBV5-1 and TRBJ1-5; no clear D gene. Germline loops: CDR1 SGHRS, CDR2 YFSETQ. Trimming cost V 1 base and J 4 bases, with 9 bases left between them. The CDR3 is 14 amino acids. The CDR3 sequence is CASSLSPGNQPQHF. CDR3 DNA: TGCGCCAGCAGCTTGTCCCCGGGGAATCAGCCCCAGCATTTT.